The rows below give T cell receptor beta chains drawn from one sample of a study of blood T cell repertoires in COVID-19. The table came from immunoSEQ multiplex PCR; TCRdb's copy has only in-frame clones and leaves some out. In the table there are under 250,000 clones, 86% of which are singletons. Sequencing was done on a sample of peripheral blood. The origin of the receptors is a man aged 50-60 years with COVID-19, enrolled during active disease. Both conserved end residues are part of each CDR3. D genes are given only for firm matches. For some rows the clone size is stated as once, few or many, or as a class when expanded; others skip it.

TRBD2 TRBJ2-3 few TRBV5-4 CASSPRAGGDVDTQYF TGTGCCAGCAGCCCCCGGGCGGGAGGAGATGTAGATACGCAGTATTTT
NA TRBJ2-7 NA TRBV25-1 CASSDSSGQYF TGTGCCAGCAGTGATTCCTCCGGGCAGTACTTC
TRBD2 TRBJ2-3 NA TRBV7-9 CASSLGGAGRTDTQYF TGTGCCAGCAGCTTAGGGGGAGCGGGACGCACAGATACGCAGTATTTT
NA TRBJ1-5 once TRBV9 CASSVAAGSNQPQHF TGTGCCAGCAGCGTTGCGGCTGGTAGCAATCAGCCCCAGCATTTT
NA TRBJ1-2 once TRBV2 CASRNEPVTSGYGYTF TGTGCCAGCAGGAATGAACCCGTGACATCGGGGTATGGCTACACCTTC
NA TRBJ1-1 NA TRBV24-1 CATAPGGNTEAFF TGTGCCACCGCTCCGGGGGGTAACACTGAAGCTTTCTTT
TRBD1 TRBJ1-6 NA TRBV3-1/TRBV3-2 CASSLQQGAHSSPLHF TGTGCCAGCAGCCTCCAACAGGGGGCGCATTCTTCACCCCTCCACTTT
TRBD2 TRBJ2-1 NA TRBV19 CASTLTSGGDNEQFF TGTGCCAGTACTCTTACTAGCGGGGGGGACAATGAGCAGTTCTTC
TRBD1 TRBJ2-3 NA TRBV5-4 CASSLAGGSTDTQYF TGTGCCAGCAGCTTGGCAGGGGGCAGCACAGATACGCAGTATTTT
TRBD1 TRBJ2-6 NA TRBV27 CASSWTGAGANVLTF TGTGCCAGCAGTTGGACAGGGGCTGGGGCCAACGTCCTGACTTTC
TRBD2 TRBJ2-2 NA TRBV19 CASSRLAGATNTGELFF TGTGCCAGTAGTAGACTAGCGGGGGCGACAAACACCGGGGAGCTGTTTTTT
NA TRBJ1-1 NA TRBV5-1 CASSFDRNTEAFF TGCGCCAGCAGCTTTGACAGGAACACTGAAGCTTTCTTT
TRBD1 TRBJ2-3 NA TRBV10-3 CAISKGTVGTDTQYF TGTGCCATCAGTAAAGGGACAGTTGGGACAGATACGCAGTATTTT
TRBD1 TRBJ1-5 NA TRBV6-5 CASSYDRGSQPQHF TGTGCCAGCAGTTATGACAGGGGCAGTCAGCCCCAGCATTTT
TRBD1 TRBJ1-4 NA TRBV2 CASRGRTGVNEKLFF TGTGCCAGCAGAGGGCGGACAGGGGTAAATGAAAAACTGTTTTTT
NA TRBJ2-5 once TRBV28 CASREPGGQETQYF TGTGCCAGCCGGGAGCCCGGCGGGCAAGAGACCCAGTACTTC
NA TRBJ1-1 NA TRBV6-5 CAISMRYSGTEAFF TGTGCCATATCAATGAGGTACTCGGGCACTGAAGCTTTCTTT
TRBD1 TRBJ1-2 once TRBV9 CASSGQGGYGYTF TGTGCCAGCAGCGGACAGGGTGGCTATGGCTACACCTTC
TRBD2 TRBJ2-1 NA TRBV5-1 CASSLAPRGVGVAERYNEQFF TGCGCCAGCAGCTTGGCACCCCGGGGGGTGGGAGTAGCGGAGCGTTACAATGAGCAGTTCTTC
TRBD1 TRBJ2-7 NA TRBV5-1 CASTDRGGLYEQYF TGCGCCAGCACAGACAGGGGTGGGCTCTACGAGCAGTACTTC
TRBD1 TRBJ2-4 few TRBV7-2 CASSLGQGLAKNIQYF TGTGCCAGCAGCCTAGGACAGGGCCTAGCCAAAAACATTCAGTACTTC
TRBD2 TRBJ2-7 NA TRBV7-8 CASSPQGLANYEQYF TGTGCCAGCAGCCCTCAAGGACTAGCTAACTACGAGCAGTACTTC
NA TRBJ1-1 NA TRBV13 CASRQVGGTNTEAFF TGTGCCAGCAGGCAAGTTGGGGGCACTAACACTGAAGCTTTCTTT
TRBD1 TRBJ1-4 NA TRBV19 CASSTPGQGREKLFF TGTGCCAGTAGTACCCCGGGACAGGGGCGTGAAAAACTGTTTTTT
TRBD1 TRBJ1-2 NA TRBV5-6 CASSLVGSGGYGYTF TGTGCCAGCAGCTTGGTTGGCTCAGGGGGCTATGGCTACACCTTC
NA TRBJ1-1 NA TRBV5-1 CASSAGIGAEAFF TGCGCCAGCTCCGCGGGTATTGGGGCTGAAGCTTTCTTT
TRBD1 TRBJ1-6 NA TRBV7-8 CASSLVRGNYNSPLHF TGTGCCAGCAGCTTAGTCAGGGGGAACTATAATTCACCCCTCCACTTT
NA TRBJ2-2 NA TRBV28 CASLERRDTGELFF TGTGCCAGCCTGGAGAGGAGAGACACCGGGGAGCTGTTTTTT
TRBD1 TRBJ2-6 NA TRBV30 CAWSQQGAGANVLTF TGTGCCTGGAGTCAACAGGGGGCTGGGGCCAACGTCCTGACTTTC
NA TRBJ2-7 once TRBV2 CASMVTPGVEQYF TGTGCCAGCATGGTGACCCCGGGGGTAGAGCAGTACTTC
NA TRBJ1-5 NA TRBV13 CASSLGLSGDGNQPQHF TGTGCCAGCAGCTTAGGCCTAAGCGGGGACGGGAATCAGCCCCAGCATTTT
TRBD2 TRBJ2-1 NA TRBV30 CAWSLGGGNEQFF TGTGCCTGGAGCCTCGGGGGGGGCAATGAGCAGTTCTTC
NA TRBJ2-7 NA TRBV30 CAWSYEGGKSNEQYF TGTGCCTGGAGTTACGAGGGCGGGAAATCAAACGAGCAGTACTTC
NA TRBJ2-6 few TRBV15 CATSTGNFGANVLTF TGTGCCACCAGCACGGGGAACTTTGGGGCCAACGTCCTGACTTTC
NA TRBJ2-7 NA TRBV6-2/TRBV6-3 CASSRTRGYEQYF TGTGCCAGCAGTCGCACAAGAGGATACGAGCAGTACTTC
NA TRBJ1-1 NA TRBV5-6 CASSFIGRTEAFF TGTGCCAGCAGCTTCATAGGGAGGACTGAAGCTTTCTTT
TRBD1 TRBJ2-7 once TRBV11-3 CASSHSDRAYEQYF TGTGCCAGCAGCCACTCCGACAGGGCCTACGAGCAGTACTTC
NA TRBJ1-4 few TRBV7-2 CASSLVAGLNEKLFF TGTGCCAGCAGCTTAGTAGCAGGGCTTAATGAAAAACTGTTTTTT
NA TRBJ2-7 NA TRBV2 CASSGGMGLYEQYF TGTGCCAGCAGTGGGGGGATGGGACTCTACGAGCAGTACTTC
NA TRBJ1-6 NA TRBV11-2 CASSLDARAGRYSPLHF TGTGCCAGCAGCTTAGACGCCAGGGCAGGTAGGTATTCACCCCTCCACTTT
TRBD1 TRBJ2-3 NA TRBV2 CASSAQGTADTQYF TGTGCCAGCAGTGCACAGGGGACGGCAGATACGCAGTATTTT
NA TRBJ2-3 NA TRBV7-3 CASSPNFADTQYF TGTGCCAGCAGCCCAAATTTTGCAGATACGCAGTATTTT
NA TRBJ2-2 NA TRBV7-9 CASSLSGQGTGELFF TGTGCCAGCAGCTTATCGGGTCAGGGCACCGGGGAGCTGTTTTTT
NA TRBJ1-2 NA TRBV4-1 CASSQEISGWYGYTF TGCGCCAGCAGCCAAGAAATTTCAGGGTGGTACGGCTACACCTTC
TRBD1 TRBJ2-2 NA TRBV6-5 CASSLRAGGDGGELFF TGTGCCAGCAGTTTGAGGGCAGGGGGCGATGGCGGGGAGCTGTTTTTT
TRBD1 TRBJ1-2 NA TRBV4-2 CASSQGDRVVGYTF TGTGCCAGCAGCCAAGGGGACAGGGTCGTTGGCTACACCTTC
TRBD1 TRBJ1-2 NA TRBV19 CASKDQGTAGYTF TGTGCCAGTAAGGACCAGGGGACAGCTGGCTACACCTTC
NA TRBJ2-7 NA TRBV21-1 CASSLLGPGTSVTYEQYF TGTGCCAGCAGCTTACTTGGTCCCGGGACTAGCGTAACCTACGAGCAGTACTTC
TRBD2 TRBJ2-7 NA TRBV5-1 CASKGLAGVSYEQYF TGCGCCAGCAAGGGACTAGCGGGAGTGTCTTACGAGCAGTACTTC
NA TRBJ2-7 NA TRBV2 CASRRASYEQYF TGTGCCAGCAGGCGGGCCTCCTACGAGCAGTACTTC
NA TRBJ2-7 once TRBV12-5 CASGWQVYEQYF TGTGCTAGTGGGTGGCAGGTCTACGAGCAGTACTTC